This T cell receptor (beta chain) was sequenced during a study of shared clonotypes between healthy human individuals (TCRdb year 2020). Regarding the study in general: The cohort included a few men and two women between 18 and 49 years of age. For each donor, CD4 naive and CD4 memory were each given three plates, CD8 naive was given two plates, and CD8 memory was given one plate. The study deeply sequenced blood TCR repertoires of several healthy adults to estimate repertoire size and the extent of clonotype sharing between individuals. To increase sequencing depth and limit assay-specific biases, TCR repertoire library preparation and sequencing were carried out by different laboratories using diverse techniques. Each donor's leukapheresis produced roughly between roughly 0.9 and 8.9 billion PBMCs. What the study reported, not specific to this receptor: When a handful of donors were compared, the shared fraction of clonotypes was about 5.2% for naive CD4, approximately 3.3% for naive CD8, 2% to 2.5% for memory CD4, and 0.35% to 0.4% for memory CD8. The genetic and exposure-history diversity represented was limited by the small number of donors. Even with the large sequencing depth, rarefaction of the sorted-subset datasets indicated that sequencing was incomplete. Naive subsets generally had larger estimated clonotype richness than memory subsets. Higher generation probabilities were observed for clonotypes shared by all four sorted-subset donors than for non-shared clonotypes. Sampling was limited to blood, and TCR repertoires in tissue likely differ from TCR repertoires in blood. Pairwise subsampling indicated that sequencing depth was expected to affect the degree of clonotype sharing among donors.

The donors were healthy, HIV-negative adults with no recently reported acute infections or vaccinations. Every donor was a Caucasian adult residing in Nashville, Tennessee, USA. CD4+ T cells were enriched through magnetic negative selection, after which naive cells were positively selected on CD45RA and the remaining negative fraction served as the memory subset. After blood collection by leukapheresis, PBMCs were isolated using Ficoll-Histopaque density gradient centrifugation and then cryopreserved in the vapor phase of liquid nitrogen. Purity and quantity of every magnetically sorted T cell population were checked by analytical flow cytometry. Genomic DNA was isolated from every sorted fraction and measured by UV absorbance on a Nanodrop 2000c. Using the deep immunoSEQ assay, TCR CDR3 regions were amplified from genomic DNA by multiplex PCR. Extracted genomic DNA from each cell subset was distributed evenly across all wells of several immunoSEQ 96-well plates, and each plate was treated as a replicate. Each replicate PCR for sorted subsets received about 0.2 ug genomic DNA, equal to roughly 30,000 T cell genomes. Purified libraries were measured with a Qubit 3.0 fluorometer, size-checked on a Bioanalyzer 2100, and measured again with the KAPA Library Quantification kit. Every immunoSEQ 96-well plate was sequenced on a dedicated single-read 150-cycle Illumina NextSeq 550 flow cell. The published analysis was carried out like this. Because the immunoSEQ output held only junctional sequences and lacked quality scores, the filtering could not match the filtering applied to full-length reads. To assign V/J genes and CDR3, sequences were annotated using PyIR, a Python wrapper for IgBLAST v1.9, with IMGT germline references. Reads were filtered out if the reads had weak V/J assignments (E-value above 1e-6), no CDR3, stop codons, out-of-frame junctions, or ambiguous translated residues. V3J clonotypes were defined as sequences sharing the same inferred V gene, J gene, and CDR3 amino acid sequence. Percentage overlap between repertoires was computed as shared unique clonotypes divided by the size of the smaller repertoire. Repertoire richness was assessed with RTK rarefaction, the Chao1 estimator, and Recon v2.1 estimates of unobserved clonotypes. Generation probabilities for all TCRbeta clonotypes obtained by the gDNA method from a handful of donors were computed using OLGA. TCRdb took over this immuneACCESS table, retaining in-frame rearrangements with V and J assigned. Such tables are incomplete; in checked studies, under half of the missing clones stem from an unresolved V gene, and the remainder is unexplained. V, J and clone size were drawn from that table, and D and trimming were deduced from the DNA. Here the sample has under 1,100,000 clones; about 75% occur a single time. Together, the top ten hold about 1.5% of the sample.

V has 2 bases trimmed and J has 16 bases trimmed; junction bases matching no gene number 5. The CDR3 contains 11 residues, cysteine and phenylalanine counted. The CDR3 DNA has 33 bases and is translated from base 1. Looking up the germline V gene yields CDR1 SGDLS and CDR2 YYNGEE. Remarks on this clone: Its antigen target is currently unknown. Base qualities are not provided; no much larger clone lies one nucleotide away.

The chain is made from TRBV9 and TRBJ2-1, and TRBD2 aligns with 8 junction nucleotides. This receptor was identified in a man aged 18 to 29 in good health. Input material: memory CD4+ T cells sorted from blood. What the cell subset or site label conveys for this sample: CD45RA-negative fraction. The DNA reads TGTGCCAGCAGCGTCGGGACTAGTATCTTCTTC. Translation gives CASSVGTSIFF.